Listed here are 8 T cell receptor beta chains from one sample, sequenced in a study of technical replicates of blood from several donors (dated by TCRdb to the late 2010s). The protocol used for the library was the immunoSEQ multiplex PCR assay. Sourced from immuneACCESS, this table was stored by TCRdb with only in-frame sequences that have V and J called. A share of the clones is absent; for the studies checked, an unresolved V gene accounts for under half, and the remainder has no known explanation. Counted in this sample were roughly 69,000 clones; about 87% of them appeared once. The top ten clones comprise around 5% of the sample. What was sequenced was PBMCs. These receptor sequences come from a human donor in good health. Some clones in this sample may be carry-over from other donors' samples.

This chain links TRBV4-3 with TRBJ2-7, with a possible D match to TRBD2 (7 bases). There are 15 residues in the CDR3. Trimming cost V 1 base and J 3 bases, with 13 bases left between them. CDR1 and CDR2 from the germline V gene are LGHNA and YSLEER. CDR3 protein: CASSQVSGDYYEQYF. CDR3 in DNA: TGCGCCAGCAGCCAAGTGTCAGGGGACTACTACGAGCAGTACTTC.

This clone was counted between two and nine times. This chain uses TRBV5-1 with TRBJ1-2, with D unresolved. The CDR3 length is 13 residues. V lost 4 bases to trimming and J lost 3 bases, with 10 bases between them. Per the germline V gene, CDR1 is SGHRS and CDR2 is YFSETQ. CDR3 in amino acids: CASSLDLDYGYTF. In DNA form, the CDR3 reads TGCGCCAGCAGCCTAGACCTTGACTATGGCTACACCTTC.

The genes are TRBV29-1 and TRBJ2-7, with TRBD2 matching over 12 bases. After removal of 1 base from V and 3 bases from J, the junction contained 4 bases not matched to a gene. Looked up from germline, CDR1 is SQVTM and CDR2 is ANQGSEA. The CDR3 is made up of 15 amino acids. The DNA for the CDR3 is TGCAGCGTTGAAGTCGGACTAGCGGGACTCTACGAGCAGTACTTC. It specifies CSVEVGLAGLYEQYF.

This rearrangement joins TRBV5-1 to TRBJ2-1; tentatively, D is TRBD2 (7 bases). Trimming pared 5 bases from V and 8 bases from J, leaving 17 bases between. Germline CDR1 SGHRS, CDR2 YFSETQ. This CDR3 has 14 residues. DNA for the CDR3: TGCGCCAGCAGTCGTTCGGGGGGCTTCGATGAGCAGTTCTTC. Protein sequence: CASSRSGGFDEQFF.

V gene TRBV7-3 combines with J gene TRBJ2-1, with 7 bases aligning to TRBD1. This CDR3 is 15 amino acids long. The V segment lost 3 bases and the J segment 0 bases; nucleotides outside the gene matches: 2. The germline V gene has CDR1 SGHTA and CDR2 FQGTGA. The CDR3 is CASSLTGSSYNEQFF. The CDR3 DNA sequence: TGTGCCAGCAGCTTGACAGGGAGCTCCTACAATGAGCAGTTCTTC.

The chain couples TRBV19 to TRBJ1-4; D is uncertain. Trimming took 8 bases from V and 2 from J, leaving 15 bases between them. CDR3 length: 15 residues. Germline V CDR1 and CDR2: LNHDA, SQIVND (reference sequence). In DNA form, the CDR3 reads TGTGCCAGTCAGCTTGCGGGAGCGACTAATGAAAAACTGTTTTTT. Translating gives CASQLAGATNEKLFF.

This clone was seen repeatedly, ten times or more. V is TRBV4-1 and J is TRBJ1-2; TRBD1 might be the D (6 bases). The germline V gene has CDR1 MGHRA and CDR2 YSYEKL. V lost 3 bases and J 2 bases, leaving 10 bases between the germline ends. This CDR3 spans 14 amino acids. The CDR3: CASSHRTVNYGYTF. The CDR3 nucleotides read TGCGCCAGCAGCCACCGGACAGTAAACTATGGCTACACCTTC.

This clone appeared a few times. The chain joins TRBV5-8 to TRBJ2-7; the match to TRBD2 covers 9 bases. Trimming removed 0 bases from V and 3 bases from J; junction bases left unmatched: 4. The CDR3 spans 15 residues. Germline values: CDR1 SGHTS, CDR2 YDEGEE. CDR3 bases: TGTGCCAGCAGCTTGGGCTTAGCGGGAGTCTACGAGCAGTACTTC. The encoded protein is CASSLGLAGVYEQYF. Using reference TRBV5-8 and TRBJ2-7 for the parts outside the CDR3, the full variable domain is EAGVTQSPTHLIKTRGQQATLRCSPISGHTSVYWYQQALGLGLQFLLWYDEGEERNRGNFPPRFSGRQFPNYSSELNVNALELEDSALYLCASSLGLAGVYEQYFGPGTRLTVT.